The 21 T cell receptor beta chains listed next were all sequenced from one sample in a study of blood T cell repertoires in COVID-19. The assay was immunoSEQ multiplex PCR, and TCRdb's table has in-frame clones only and misses some. The sample lists 250,000 to 350,000 clones; roughly 83% were seen once. Sequencing used peripheral blood. The receptors here all came from a human donor with COVID-19, enrolled during active disease. The donor label of this sample is uncertain.

The rearrangement uses TRBV5-5 and TRBJ1-5; weak D call: TRBD1 (6 bases). CDR3 length equals 13 residues. Germline CDR1 reads SGHKS; CDR2 reads YYEKEE (reference sequence). Trimming took off 3 bases at V and 4 bases at J, with 8 bases between the two ends. The CDR3 DNA sequence: TGTGCCAGCAGCTGGGACACAAATCAGCCCCAGCATTTT. This gives the protein CASSWDTNQPQHF.

This rearrangement joins TRBV7-2 to TRBJ1-2; D ambiguous. V lost 1 base to trimming and J lost 4 bases, with 13 bases between them. Germline lookup yields CDR1 SGHTA and CDR2 FQGNSA. The CDR3 has 15 residues. This chain's CDR3 is CASSLDPGSGYGYTF. CDR3 nucleotide sequence: TGTGCCAGCAGCTTAGATCCGGGGTCAGGCTATGGCTACACCTTC.

The V call is TRBV28, the J call TRBJ1-1; TRBD1 aligns across 7 bases. With V trimmed by 6 bases and J by 10 bases, 5 bases remained unmatched. CDR3 length: 11 residues. Germline V gene lookup returns CDR1 MDHEN and CDR2 SYDVKM. The CDR3, as DNA: TGTGCCAGCAGCTACAGGGGTGTAGCTTTCTTT. Protein: CASSYRGVAFF.

This clone occurred once. The rearrangement uses TRBV3-1 (or the pseudogene TRBV3-2) and TRBJ2-5, with D tentatively TRBD2 (6 bases). This CDR3 is 15 amino acids long. CDR1 is LGHDT and CDR2 is YNNKEL in the germline V gene (reference sequence). Trimming shortened V by 1 base and J by 5 bases, and 14 bases separated the two germline ends. The CDR3 region is CASSQGRGRQETQYF. The CDR3 bases are TGTGCCAGCAGCCAAGGTCGGGGGAGACAGGAGACCCAGTACTTC.

The gene calls are TRBV11-1 and TRBJ2-2; TRBD2 matches 10 bases. The germline V gene has CDR1 SGHAT and CDR2 FQDESV (reference sequence). The CDR3 loop spans 16 amino acids. V was clipped by 6 bases and J by 5 bases; unmatched bases: 9. CDR3 nucleotide sequence: TGTGCCAGCAGACCCCTAGCGGGAGATAGGACCGGGGAGCTGTTTTTT. The encoded protein is CASRPLAGDRTGELFF.

The rearrangement joins TRBV3-1 (or the pseudogene TRBV3-2) to TRBJ2-5; possible D gene TRBD1, 5 bases. The CDR3 spans 17 residues. V was cut by 1 base and J by 5 bases, with 20 bases left in between. Germline V gene data show CDR1 as LGHDT and CDR2 as YNNKEL (reference sequence). For the CDR3, the DNA is TGTGCCAGCAGCCAAGGGTCAGGCAGGGCTTTTCAGGAGACCCAGTACTTC. Amino acids: CASSQGSGRAFQETQYF.

The rearrangement links TRBV9 to TRBJ1-6; tentatively, D is TRBD1 (5 bases). This CDR3 is built from 14 residues. Germline values: CDR1 SGDLS, CDR2 YYNGEE. V lost 4 bases and J lost 9, with 14 bases in between. The CDR3 nucleotides read TGTGCCAGCAGCCCTAGACAGACGATTTCACCCCTCCACTTT. Translating gives CASSPRQTISPLHF.

The CDR3: CASNPSHRRNTEAFF. CDR3 in DNA: TGTGCCAGTAACCCCTCCCACAGGCGGAACACTGAAGCTTTCTTT. The chain is built from TRBV19 and TRBJ1-1, with D perhaps TRBD1 (5 bases). Germline V gene data show CDR1 as LNHDA and CDR2 as SQIVND (reference sequence). This CDR3 spans 15 amino acids. Trimming took 7 bases from V and 1 from J, leaving 16 bases between them.

The chain carries TRBV6-1 and TRBJ1-4; 10 bases are a match to TRBD1. V trimming: 4 bases; J trimming: 3 bases; junction bases outside the gene matches: 11. Germline loops: CDR1 MNHNS, CDR2 SASEGT. The CDR3 spans 18 residues. CDR3 protein: CASSVPGQGIRANEKLFF. The CDR3 DNA is TGTGCCAGCAGTGTGCCGGGACAGGGGATTAGGGCTAATGAAAAACTGTTTTTT.

V usage is TRBV7-8 and J usage is TRBJ1-1; D unclear. The V gene lost 5 bases and the J gene lost 4 bases, with 14 bases spanning the gap. Germline lookup yields CDR1 SGHVS and CDR2 FQNEAQ. This CDR3 comprises 14 residues. DNA for the CDR3: TGTGCCAGCAGCACGGGGAGTTTGTTCACTGAAGCTTTCTTT. This gives the protein CASSTGSLFTEAFF.

The chain has TRBV5-1 and TRBJ2-3; weak D call: TRBD2 (7 bases). Germline lookup yields CDR1 SGHRS and CDR2 YFSETQ. CDR3 length equals 18 residues. V was pared by 4 bases and J by 4 bases, with 25 bases between. The CDR3 nucleotides read TGCGCCAGCAGCCGGGAGACAGGCGCGGGAGATGGGGCAGATACGCAGTATTTT. Translation gives CASSRETGAGDGADTQYF.

This clone was counted between two and nine times. The V and J genes are TRBV6-5 and TRBJ1-1; 9 bases match TRBD1. From germline, CDR1 is MNHEY and CDR2 SVGAGI. V shed 5 bases, J shed 10 bases, and the junction held 11 bases outside the gene matches. The length of the CDR3 is 14 residues. The CDR3 DNA follows: TGTGCCAGCAGTCGAGACGGGACAGGGAGAGGAGCTTTCTTT. This encodes CASSRDGTGRGAFF.

This chain joins TRBV5-6 and TRBJ2-3; 10 positions agree with TRBD1. CDR1 and CDR2 (germline): SGHDT, YYEEEE. CDR3 size: 15 residues. Germline trimming cut 4 bases from V and 6 bases from J; bases unmatched to any gene: 8. CDR3 residues: CASSPDRGQRDTQYF. CDR3 bases: TGTGCCAGCAGCCCTGACAGGGGGCAAAGGGATACGCAGTATTTT.

The rearrangement links TRBV19 to TRBJ1-5; possibly TRBD1 for D (6 bases). V was clipped by 3 bases and J by 2 bases, with 14 bases between them. Germline loops: CDR1 LNHDA, CDR2 SQIVND (reference sequence). CDR3 length equals 16 residues. In DNA, the CDR3 is TGTGCCAGTAGTATCCTAGGGGGTGACGGCAATCAGCCCCAGCATTTT. Its protein product is CASSILGGDGNQPQHF.

The genes are TRBV7-2 and TRBJ2-7; tentatively, D is TRBD2 (6 bases). V was shortened by 5 bases and J by 3 bases, with 20 bases between the two germline ends. The CDR3 spans 16 residues. Germline CDR1 reads SGHTA; CDR2 reads FQGNSA. In nucleotides, the CDR3 is TGTGCCAGCAGCCCGCGAGCGGGCCCTTCCATCTACGAGCAGTACTTC. The encoded protein is CASSPRAGPSIYEQYF.

J is TRBJ1-6 and V is TRBV10-3; 7 nucleotides line up with TRBD1. There are 14 residues in the CDR3. With 2 bases clipped from V and 8 bases from J, the junction kept 3 bases outside the gene matches. Germline V gene sequence: CDR1 ENHRY, CDR2 SYGVKD. The CDR3 sequence: CAISELTGDSPLHF. For the CDR3, the DNA is TGTGCCATCAGTGAGCTTACAGGGGATTCACCCCTCCACTTT.

The V call is TRBV30, the J call TRBJ1-1, with D perhaps matching TRBD1 (5 bases). The germline V gene has CDR1 GTSNPN and CDR2 SVGIG (reference sequence). The CDR3 extends over 13 amino acids. V lost 8 bases, J lost 2 bases, and 15 bases lay in between. DNA for the CDR3: TGTGCCAGAGAGAAAGGGGTTAACACTGAAGCTTTCTTT. Protein product: CAREKGVNTEAFF.

This clone was observed once. V and J are TRBV4-3 and TRBJ2-3; 8 nucleotides match TRBD2. Germline V CDR1 and CDR2: LGHNA, YSLEER. This CDR3 has 20 amino acids. V lost 0 bases, J lost 5 bases, and 19 bases stayed unmatched. For the CDR3, the DNA is TGCGCCAGCAGCCAAGAATGGGGTGGAGGGCGGGAGGATGCAGTAGATACGCAGTATTTT. Translated, it gives CASSQEWGGGREDAVDTQYF.

The chain employs TRBV25-1 and TRBJ2-5, with 10 bases identical to TRBD1. This CDR3 region has 15 residues. V was pared by 4 bases and J by 5 bases, with 7 bases of the junction left unmatched. Germline CDR1 is MGHDK and CDR2 is SYGVNS. The CDR3 nucleotides are TGTGCCAGCAGTGGACGGACAGGGGGGAGGGAGACCCAGTACTTC. Protein: CASSGRTGGRETQYF.

V gene TRBV7-2 combines with J gene TRBJ2-7, with D unclear. The CDR3 contains 12 residues. Looked up from germline, CDR1 is SGHTA and CDR2 is FQGNSA. Trimming took 3 bases from V and 0 from J, leaving 3 bases between them. The CDR3 nucleotides read TGTGCCAGCAGCTTCAGCTCCTACGAGCAGTACTTC. Translated, it gives CASSFSSYEQYF. Together with reference TRBV7-2 and TRBJ2-7, the CDR3 gives the full variable domain: GAGVSQSPSNKVTEKGKDVELRCDPISGHTALYWYRQSLGQGLEFLIYFQGNSAPDKSGLPSDRFSAERTGGSVSTLTIQRTQQEDSAVYLCASSFSSYEQYFGPGTRLTVT.

The chain joins TRBV27 to TRBJ2-7, with TRBD1 identical over 8 bases. This CDR3 spans 13 amino acids. CDR1 MNHEY and CDR2 SMNVEV come from the germline V gene (reference sequence). Losses at the gene ends were 8 bases for V and 3 bases for J; bases not matched to a gene: 6. DNA for the CDR3: TGTGCCAGCCGAGGACAGGGATTCTACGAGCAGTACTTC. Translating gives CASRGQGFYEQYF.